The 23 T cell receptor beta chains below come from one sample, sequenced in a study of cytomegalovirus exposure and HLA in healthy donors. The PCR contained 60 Vbeta and 13 Jbeta primers. TCRdb's table, derived via immunoSEQ multiplex PCR, lists solely in-frame clones and lacks some. This sample has some 160,000 clones; 80% to 85% occur once, and the top ten carry 1.5% to 2.5%. Specimen: PBMCs. The receptors were gathered from a man between 18 and 35 years old in good health and CMV-seronegative.

In this sample, this clone turned up once. The genes are TRBV14 and TRBJ2-5; 9 bases match TRBD2. The J call is doubtful: the DNA matches TRBJ2-7 better. This CDR3 is 16 amino acids long. CDR1 is SGHDN and CDR2 is FVKESK in the germline V gene. The CDR3 DNA follows: TGTGCCAGCAGCCAAGAGGGCGGGGGGGGCTCCTACGAGCAGTACTTC. It yields the protein CASSQEGGGGSYEQYF.

CDR3 nucleotides: TGCGCCAGCAGCCAAAGCGGGATTCTGAACTACAATGAGCAGTTCTTC. Amino acids: CASSQSGILNYNEQFF. The genes are TRBV4-1 and TRBJ2-1, with TRBD2 matching over 7 bases. V dropped 2 bases and J dropped 3; count of bases not matched to a gene: 7. The CDR3 loop spans 16 amino acids. In germline, CDR1 is MGHRA, CDR2 YSYEKL.

The chain employs TRBV28 and TRBJ1-5; D is perhaps TRBD1 (5 bases). Trimming left V 7 bases short and J 11 bases short, with 18 bases between. The CDR3 runs 13 residues. Looked up from germline, CDR1 is MDHEN and CDR2 is SYDVKM. Written as DNA, the CDR3 is TGTGCCAGCACCCCCCCCGGGGGATTGTCCCAGCATTTT. It specifies CASTPPGGLSQHF.

In its sample, this clone was seen once. The rearrangement links TRBV28 to TRBJ2-7; a weak D match, TRBD1 (6 bases). This CDR3 comprises 14 residues. Trimming stripped 5 bases from V and 2 bases from J, with 13 bases between. Germline CDR1 reads MDHEN; CDR2 reads SYDVKM. Written as DNA, the CDR3 is TGTGCCAGCAGTCCCTTGGACAGTACCTACGAGCAGTACTTC. It specifies CASSPLDSTYEQYF.

This chain uses TRBV5-4 with TRBJ2-1, with 10 bases lining up with TRBD2. From germline, CDR1 is SGHNT and CDR2 YYREEE (reference sequence). The CDR3 totals 16 residues. With V trimmed by 2 bases and J by 9 bases, 11 bases remained unmatched. In nucleotides, the CDR3 is TGTGCCAGCAGCTTCCCCCTAGCGGGAGAAATTGGTGAGCAGTTCTTC. Its protein product is CASSFPLAGEIGEQFF.

This clone is a singleton in its sample. V and J are TRBV15 and TRBJ1-2; unclear D gene. The CDR3 has 13 amino acids. The V end lost 0 bases, the J end lost 4 bases, and 6 bases lay between the germline ends. Germline-derived CDR1 and CDR2 are LNHNV and YYDKDF (reference sequence). The CDR3 spells CATSRDIGYGYTF. The CDR3 coding sequence is TGTGCCACCAGCAGAGATATCGGCTATGGCTACACCTTC.

The gene calls are TRBV7-9 and TRBJ2-7; perhaps TRBD2 as D (6 bases). The CDR3 sequence is 15 residues long. V lost 5 bases and J 7 bases, leaving 21 bases between the germline ends. CDR1 is SEHNR, CDR2 FQNEAQ, per germline (reference sequence). This chain's CDR3 is CASSPMGDSFEEQYF. In nucleotides, the CDR3 is TGTGCCAGCAGCCCAATGGGGGACTCCTTTGAGGAGCAGTACTTC.

V and J are TRBV6-5 and TRBJ1-6, with 7 bases matching TRBD1. Germline V gives CDR1 MNHEY, CDR2 SVGAGI. J gave up 7 bases and V 6 bases, and 3 bases lay outside the gene matches. CDR3 length: 13 amino acids. DNA for the CDR3: TGTGCCAGCAGCCCAGGGGGGAATTCACCCCTCCACTTT. Its translation: CASSPGGNSPLHF.

The chain joins TRBV18 to TRBJ2-7, with a weak D call TRBD1 (5 bases). This CDR3 region has 14 residues. Trimming cost V 8 bases and J 2 bases, with 16 bases left between them. Germline V gives CDR1 KGHSH, CDR2 LQKENI. CDR3 bases: TGTGCCAGCGCCCAGGGCCCAGGTGCCTACGAGCAGTACTTC. Protein product: CASAQGPGAYEQYF.

The chain joins TRBV10-3 to TRBJ1-1; TRBD1 aligns across 7 bases. J was trimmed by 1 base and V by 0 bases; bases with no gene match: 2. Germline V gene data show CDR1 as ENHRY and CDR2 as SYGVKD. This CDR3 comprises 15 residues. As DNA, the CDR3 is TGTGCCATCAGTGAGTCGGGACAGAGGAACACTGAAGCTTTCTTT. This gives the protein CAISESGQRNTEAFF.

The chain recombines TRBV7-6 with TRBJ2-7; the match to TRBD2 covers 10 bases. CDR1 is SGHVS and CDR2 is FNYEAQ in the germline V gene. The CDR3 totals 15 residues. V was clipped by 5 bases and J by 3 bases; unmatched bases: 7. CDR3 amino acids: CASSHGVAGGYEQYF. The CDR3 DNA reads TGTGCCAGCAGCCACGGGGTAGCGGGAGGCTACGAGCAGTACTTC.

The chain employs TRBV30 and TRBJ2-1, with a possible D match to TRBD2 (7 bases). In germline, CDR1 is GTSNPN, CDR2 SVGIG (reference sequence). The CDR3 runs 13 residues. V lost 4 bases to trimming and J lost 10 bases, with 17 bases between them. For the CDR3, the DNA is TGTGCCTGGACCGGGGGGCAGGGAGGAGAGCAGTTCTTC. Its translation is CAWTGGQGGEQFF.

CDR3 sequence (DNA): TGTGCCAGCAGTGTACAGACAGGGCTTAACGAGCAGTACTTC. This codes for CASSVQTGLNEQYF. This chain joins TRBV2 and TRBJ2-7, with TRBD1 matching over 7 bases. The CDR3 totals 14 residues. Trimming took 4 bases from V and 5 from J; bases not matched to a gene: 8. CDR1 is SNHLY, CDR2 FYNNEI, per germline.

The rearrangement joins TRBV6-1 to TRBJ2-6, with D possibly matching TRBD1 (6 bases). Germline CDR1 and CDR2: MNHNS and SASEGT. The ends were cut back, 4 bases at V and 2 bases at J, with 9 bases in the middle. The CDR3 length is 15 residues. CDR3: CASSVQGTGANVLTF. The CDR3 DNA reads as TGTGCCAGCAGTGTACAGGGAACTGGGGCCAACGTCCTGACTTTC.

The chain uses TRBV10-1 and TRBJ1-2; a weak D match, TRBD1 (6 bases). The V and J ends lost 6 bases and 3 bases respectively, with 14 bases between them. This CDR3 is 14 amino acids long. Per germline, CDR1 WNHNN and CDR2 SYGVQD (reference sequence). The CDR3 DNA sequence: TGCGCCAGCAGAGCGCGGGGGGGCTACTATGGCTACACCTTC. It is translated as CASRARGGYYGYTF.

This clone has only one observation. In DNA form, the CDR3 reads TGCGCCAGCAGCTTGGGTAGCGGGGGGGCCCACGGTGAGCAGTTCTTC. Translating it yields CASSLGSGGAHGEQFF. V gene TRBV5-1 combines with J gene TRBJ2-1, with 11 bases matching TRBD2. The CDR3 sequence is 16 residues long. Germline V lookup: CDR1 SGHRS, CDR2 YFSETQ. J lost 9 bases, V lost 0 bases, and 8 bases had no gene match.

Here the CDR3 DNA reads TGTGCCAGCAGCTTAGGGGGACTAGCGGGAGGGAGTGAGCAGTTCTTC. Amino acids: CASSLGGLAGGSEQFF. This chain links TRBV7-3 with TRBJ2-1, with TRBD2 matching over 16 bases. CDR3 length: 16 amino acids. V dropped 2 bases and J dropped 9; count of bases not matched to a gene: 4. Germline loops: CDR1 SGHTA, CDR2 FQGTGA.

V usage is TRBV7-9 and J usage is TRBJ2-1, with 14 positions matching TRBD2. The CDR3 has 16 residues. Trimming at V came to 4 bases and at J to 10 bases, leaving 9 bases not matched to a gene. The V gene's germline CDR1 is SEHNR and CDR2 FQNEAQ (reference sequence). The CDR3 region has the DNA TGTGCCAGCAGCTCCTGGACTAGCGGGGGGTACGGGGAGCAGTTCTTC. Amino acid sequence: CASSSWTSGGYGEQFF.

This chain links TRBV11-3 with TRBJ2-1; TRBD2 matches at 15 bases. The CDR3 has 15 residues. Unmatched junction bases numbered 2, after V lost 4 bases and J lost 7 bases. Germline V CDR1 and CDR2: SGHNT, YENEEA. The CDR3 protein is CASSYGLAGGNEQFF. CDR3 in DNA: TGTGCCAGCAGCTATGGACTAGCGGGAGGGAATGAGCAGTTCTTC.

The chain carries TRBV18 and TRBJ2-5, with D possibly being TRBD1 (5 bases). The DNA end is more similar to TRBJ2-7, so the J call may be wrong. CDR3 length: 14 amino acids. Germline V gene data show CDR1 as KGHSH and CDR2 as LQKENI. The CDR3 DNA follows: TGTGCCAGCGCCCAGGGCCCAGGTGCCTACGAGCAGTACTTC. Amino acid sequence: CASAQGPGAYEQYF.

This clone was observed a single time. CDR3 protein: CASSYLGGGDQPQHF. In DNA, the CDR3 is TGTGCCAGCAGTTACTTAGGGGGAGGGGATCAGCCCCAGCATTTT. The rearrangement joins TRBV6-6 to TRBJ1-5; tentatively, D is TRBD1 (6 bases). The CDR3 contains 15 residues. V was cut by 1 base and J by 5 bases, with 12 bases left in between. The germline CDR1 and CDR2 sequences are MNHNY and SVGAGI (reference sequence).

This chain joins TRBV6-5 and TRBJ2-6; the D is unclear. The CDR3 length is 15 residues. CDR1 MNHEY and CDR2 SVGAGI come from the germline V gene. The V gene lost 0 bases and the J gene lost 0 bases, with 3 bases spanning the gap. The DNA of the CDR3 is TGTGCCAGCAGTTACTCGAGCTCTGGGGCCAACGTCCTGACTTTC. Translated: CASSYSSSGANVLTF.

The chain is built from TRBV6-1 and TRBJ1-5; D is perhaps TRBD1 (5 bases). Per the germline V gene, CDR1 is MNHNS and CDR2 is SASEGT. V was pared by 6 bases and J by 2 bases, with 8 bases between. The CDR3 extends over 13 amino acids. CDR3 amino acids: CASRIQGNQPQHF. In DNA form, the CDR3 reads TGTGCCAGCAGGATACAGGGCAATCAGCCCCAGCATTTT.